This TCR beta chain was captured by sequencing in a study of CD8 T cells in ankylosing spondylitis. Study results and caveats: According to the report, clones linked to the disease were significantly enriched in matched synovial fluid samples taken from ankylosing spondylitis patients. Some motif variants had been reported before (in reactive arthritis synovial fluid and blood).

Details on this clonotype: Its antigen is unidentified.

From germline, CDR1 is SQVTM and CDR2 ANQGSEA. With V trimmed by 6 bases and J by 5 bases, 4 bases remained unmatched. The CDR3 extends over 12 amino acids. TCRdb recomputed calls from the 5' RACE reads with MiXCR, one row per CDR3 protein. The profile shows hundreds of thousands of distinct CDR3 sequences, around 32% of them singletons. The receptor's source is a male donor with ankylosing spondylitis or in good health (not recorded which). Sequencing was performed on blood, either unsorted or a sorted T cell fraction (not recorded which). The chain has TRBV29-1 and TRBJ2-7, with 10 bases lining up with TRBD1. The CDR3 spells CSVQTGGDEQYF. For the CDR3, the DNA is TGCAGCGTGCAGACAGGGGGCGACGAGCAGTACTTC.